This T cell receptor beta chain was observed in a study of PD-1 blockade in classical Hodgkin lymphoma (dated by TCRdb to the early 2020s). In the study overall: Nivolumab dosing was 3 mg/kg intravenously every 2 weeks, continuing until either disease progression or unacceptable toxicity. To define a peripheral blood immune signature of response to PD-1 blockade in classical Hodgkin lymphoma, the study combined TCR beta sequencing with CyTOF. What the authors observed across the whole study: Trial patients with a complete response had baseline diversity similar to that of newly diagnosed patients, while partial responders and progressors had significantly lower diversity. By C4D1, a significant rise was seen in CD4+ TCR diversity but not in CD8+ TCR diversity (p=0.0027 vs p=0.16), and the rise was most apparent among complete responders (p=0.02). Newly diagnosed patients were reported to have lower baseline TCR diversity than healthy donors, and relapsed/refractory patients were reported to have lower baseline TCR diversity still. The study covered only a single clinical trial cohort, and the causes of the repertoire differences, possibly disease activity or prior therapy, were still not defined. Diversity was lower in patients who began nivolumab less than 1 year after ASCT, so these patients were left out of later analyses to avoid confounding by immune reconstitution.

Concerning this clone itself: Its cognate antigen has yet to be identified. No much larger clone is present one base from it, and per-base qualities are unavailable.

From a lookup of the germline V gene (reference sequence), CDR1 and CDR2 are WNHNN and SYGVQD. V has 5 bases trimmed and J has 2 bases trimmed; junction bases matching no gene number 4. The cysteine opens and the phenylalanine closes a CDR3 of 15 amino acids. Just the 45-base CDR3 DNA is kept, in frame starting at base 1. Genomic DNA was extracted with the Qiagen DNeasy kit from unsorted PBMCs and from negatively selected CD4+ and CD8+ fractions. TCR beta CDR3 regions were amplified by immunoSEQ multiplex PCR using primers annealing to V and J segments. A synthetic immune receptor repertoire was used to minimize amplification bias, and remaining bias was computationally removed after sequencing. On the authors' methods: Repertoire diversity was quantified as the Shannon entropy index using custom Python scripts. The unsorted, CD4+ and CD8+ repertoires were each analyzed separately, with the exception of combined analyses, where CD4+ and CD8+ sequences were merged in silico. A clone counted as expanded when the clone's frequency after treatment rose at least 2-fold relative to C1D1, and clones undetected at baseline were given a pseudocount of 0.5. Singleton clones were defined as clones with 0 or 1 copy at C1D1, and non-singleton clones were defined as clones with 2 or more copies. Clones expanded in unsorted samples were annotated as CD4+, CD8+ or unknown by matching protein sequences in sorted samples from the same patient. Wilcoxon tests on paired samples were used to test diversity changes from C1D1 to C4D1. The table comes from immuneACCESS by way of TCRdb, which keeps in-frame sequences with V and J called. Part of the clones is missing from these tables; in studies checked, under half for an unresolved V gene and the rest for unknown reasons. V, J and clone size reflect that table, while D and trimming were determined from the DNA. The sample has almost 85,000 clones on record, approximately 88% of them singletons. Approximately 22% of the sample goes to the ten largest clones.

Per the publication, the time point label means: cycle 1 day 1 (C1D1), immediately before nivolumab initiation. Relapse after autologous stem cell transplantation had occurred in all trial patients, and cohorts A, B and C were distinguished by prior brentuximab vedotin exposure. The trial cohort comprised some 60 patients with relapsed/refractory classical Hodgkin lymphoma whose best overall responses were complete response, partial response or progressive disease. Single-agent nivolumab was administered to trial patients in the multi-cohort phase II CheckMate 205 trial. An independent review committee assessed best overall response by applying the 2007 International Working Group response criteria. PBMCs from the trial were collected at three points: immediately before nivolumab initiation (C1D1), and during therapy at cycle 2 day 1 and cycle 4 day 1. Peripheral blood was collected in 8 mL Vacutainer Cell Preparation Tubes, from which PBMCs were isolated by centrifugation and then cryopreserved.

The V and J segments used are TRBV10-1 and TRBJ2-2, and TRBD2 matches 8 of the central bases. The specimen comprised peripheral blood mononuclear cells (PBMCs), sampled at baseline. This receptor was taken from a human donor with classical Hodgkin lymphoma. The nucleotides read TGCGCCAGCAGTCAACTAGCGGTCAACACCGGGGAGCTGTTTTTT. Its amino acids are CASSQLAVNTGELFF.